The entry that follows covers one T cell receptor (beta chain) sequence. V shed 3 bases and J 10 bases; nucleotides not matched to a gene: 3. This CDR3 is built from 14 residues. Germline V CDR1 and CDR2: LGHNA, YNFKEQ. This sample was included in a study of blood T cell repertoires in COVID-19. About the research overall: Acute-phase and convalescent COVID-19 samples originated in the United States, Italy and Spain. The cDNA or gDNA used as material had been derived from T cells, B-cell-depleted T cells, or PBMCs.

Authors' analysis steps: Amplification of reference gene primers provided the estimated nucleated cell counts. Profiled with immunoSEQ multiplex PCR; TCRdb holds only in-frame clones, not every one. V and J calls plus clone size are reproduced from that table; the DNA served to infer D and trimming. The sample contains about 55,000 clones, about 90% of which appear only once. Specimen: peripheral blood. The J gene is TRBJ2-1, the V gene TRBV4-2, with 13 bases fitting TRBD2. The sequence was collected from a human donor with active COVID-19. The donor label of this sample is uncertain. The CDR3: CASSQVGLAGEQFF. The CDR3 DNA sequence: TGTGCCAGCAGCCAGGTGGGACTAGCGGGGGAGCAGTTCTTC.